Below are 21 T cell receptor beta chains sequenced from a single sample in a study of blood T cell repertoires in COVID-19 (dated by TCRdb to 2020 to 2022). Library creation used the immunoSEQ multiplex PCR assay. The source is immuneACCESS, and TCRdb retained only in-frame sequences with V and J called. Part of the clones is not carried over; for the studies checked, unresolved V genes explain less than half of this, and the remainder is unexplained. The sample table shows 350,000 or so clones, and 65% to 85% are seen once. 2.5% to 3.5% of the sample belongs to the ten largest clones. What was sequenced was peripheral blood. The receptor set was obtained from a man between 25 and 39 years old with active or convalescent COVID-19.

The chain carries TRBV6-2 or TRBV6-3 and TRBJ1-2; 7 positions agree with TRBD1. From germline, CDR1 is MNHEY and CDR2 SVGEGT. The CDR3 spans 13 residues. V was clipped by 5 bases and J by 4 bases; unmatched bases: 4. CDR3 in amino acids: CASSAGQRYGYTF. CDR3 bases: TGTGCCAGCAGTGCGGGACAGCGCTATGGCTACACCTTC.

The CDR3 bases are TGCGCCAGCAGCCGAATCACGACTAGCGTCACCGGGGAGCTGTTTTTT. This gives the protein CASSRITTSVTGELFF. The chain uses TRBV5-1 and TRBJ2-2, with 8 bases fitting TRBD2. Germline V lookup: CDR1 SGHRS, CDR2 YFSETQ. Unmatched junction bases numbered 9, after V lost 4 bases and J lost 4 bases. This CDR3 contains 16 residues.

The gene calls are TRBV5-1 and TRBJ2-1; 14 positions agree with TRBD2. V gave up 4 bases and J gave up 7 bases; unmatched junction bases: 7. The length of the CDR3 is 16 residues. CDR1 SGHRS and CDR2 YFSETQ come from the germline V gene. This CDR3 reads CASSGGLAGVVNEQFF. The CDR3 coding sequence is TGCGCCAGCAGCGGGGGACTAGCGGGAGTGGTGAATGAGCAGTTCTTC.

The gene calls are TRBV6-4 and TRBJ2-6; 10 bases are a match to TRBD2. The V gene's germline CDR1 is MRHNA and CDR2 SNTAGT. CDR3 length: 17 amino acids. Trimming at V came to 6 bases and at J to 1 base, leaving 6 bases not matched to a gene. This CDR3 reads CASSWTSGNSGANVLTF. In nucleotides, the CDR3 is TGTGCCAGCAGCTGGACTAGCGGTAATTCTGGGGCCAACGTCCTGACTTTC.

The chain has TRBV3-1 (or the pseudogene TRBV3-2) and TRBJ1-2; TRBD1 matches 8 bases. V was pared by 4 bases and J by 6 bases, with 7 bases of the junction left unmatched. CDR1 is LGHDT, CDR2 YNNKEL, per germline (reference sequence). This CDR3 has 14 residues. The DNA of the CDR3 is TGTGCCAGCAGCCCCGGGACAGGCGGGAATGGCTACACCTTC. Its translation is CASSPGTGGNGYTF.

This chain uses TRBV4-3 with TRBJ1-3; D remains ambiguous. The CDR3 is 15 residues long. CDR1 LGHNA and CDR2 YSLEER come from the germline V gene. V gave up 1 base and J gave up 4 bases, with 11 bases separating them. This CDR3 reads CASSQAGIAGNTIYF. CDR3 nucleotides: TGCGCCAGCAGCCAAGCCGGAATAGCGGGAAACACCATATATTTT.

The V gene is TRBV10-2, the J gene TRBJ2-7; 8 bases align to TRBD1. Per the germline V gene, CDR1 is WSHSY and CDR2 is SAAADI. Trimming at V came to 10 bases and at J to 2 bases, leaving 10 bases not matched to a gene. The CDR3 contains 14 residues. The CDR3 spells CATRLDREAYEQYF. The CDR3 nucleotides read TGCGCCACCCGCTTGGACAGGGAAGCCTACGAGCAGTACTTC.

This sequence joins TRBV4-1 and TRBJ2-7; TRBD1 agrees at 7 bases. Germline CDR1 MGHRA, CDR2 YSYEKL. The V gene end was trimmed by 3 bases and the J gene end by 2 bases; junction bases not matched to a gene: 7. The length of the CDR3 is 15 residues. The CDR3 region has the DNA TGCGCCAGCAGCCACCGGGACAGCCCCGCCTACGAGCAGTACTTC. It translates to CASSHRDSPAYEQYF.

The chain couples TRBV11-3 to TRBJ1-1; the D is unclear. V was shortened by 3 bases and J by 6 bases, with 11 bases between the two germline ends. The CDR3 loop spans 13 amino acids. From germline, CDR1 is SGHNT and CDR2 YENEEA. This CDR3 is CASSLEGGPEAFF. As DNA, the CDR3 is TGTGCCAGCAGCTTGGAGGGTGGCCCTGAAGCTTTCTTT.

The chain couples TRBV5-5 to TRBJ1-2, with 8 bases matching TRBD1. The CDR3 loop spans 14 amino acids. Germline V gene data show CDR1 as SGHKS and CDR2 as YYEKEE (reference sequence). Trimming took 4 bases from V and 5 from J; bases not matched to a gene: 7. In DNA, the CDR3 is TGTGCCAGCAGCCCAGGACAGGGAGGTTATGGCTACACCTTC. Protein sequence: CASSPGQGGYGYTF.

The CDR3 coding sequence is TGTGCCAGCAGCGCTAGCGAGAACACCGGGGAGCTGTTTTTT. Encoded protein: CASSASENTGELFF. The chain is built from TRBV6-2 or TRBV6-3 and TRBJ2-2; perhaps TRBD2 as D (6 bases). The V gene lost 6 bases and the J gene lost 1 base, with 9 bases spanning the gap. From germline, CDR1 is MNHEY and CDR2 SVGEGT. The CDR3 is made up of 14 amino acids.

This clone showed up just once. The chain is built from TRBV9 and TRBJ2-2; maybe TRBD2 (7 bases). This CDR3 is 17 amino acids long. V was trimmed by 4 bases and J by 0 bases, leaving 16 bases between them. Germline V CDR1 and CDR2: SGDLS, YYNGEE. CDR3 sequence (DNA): TGTGCCAGCAGCAAACGGGGGGCGGGATCGAACACCGGGGAGCTGTTTTTT. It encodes CASSKRGAGSNTGELFF.

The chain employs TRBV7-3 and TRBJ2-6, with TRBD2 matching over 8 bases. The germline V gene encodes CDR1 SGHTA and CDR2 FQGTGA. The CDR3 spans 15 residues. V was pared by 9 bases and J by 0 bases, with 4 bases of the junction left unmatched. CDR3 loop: CARLADLSGANVLTF. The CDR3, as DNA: TGTGCCAGACTAGCGGACCTCTCTGGGGCCAACGTCCTGACTTTC.

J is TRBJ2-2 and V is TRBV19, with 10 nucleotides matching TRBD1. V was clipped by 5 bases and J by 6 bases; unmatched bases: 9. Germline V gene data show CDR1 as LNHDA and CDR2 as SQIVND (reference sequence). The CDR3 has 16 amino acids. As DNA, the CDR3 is TGTGCCAGTAGTTCCGCCGGGACAGGGGTTCCCGGGGAGCTGTTTTTT. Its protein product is CASSSAGTGVPGELFF.

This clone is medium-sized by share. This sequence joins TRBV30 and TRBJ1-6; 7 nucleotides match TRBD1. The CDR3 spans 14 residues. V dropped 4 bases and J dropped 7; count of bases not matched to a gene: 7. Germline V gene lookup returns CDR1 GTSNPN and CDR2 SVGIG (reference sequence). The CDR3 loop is CAWMRGQDNSPLHF. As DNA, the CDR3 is TGTGCCTGGATGAGGGGGCAGGACAATTCACCCCTCCACTTT.

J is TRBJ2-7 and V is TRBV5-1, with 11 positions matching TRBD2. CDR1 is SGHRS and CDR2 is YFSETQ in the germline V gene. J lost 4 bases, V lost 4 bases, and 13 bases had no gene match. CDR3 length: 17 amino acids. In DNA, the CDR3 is TGCGCCAGCAGCCTCGTCCCGGGACTAGCGGCCCTATACGAGCAGTACTTC. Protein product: CASSLVPGLAALYEQYF.

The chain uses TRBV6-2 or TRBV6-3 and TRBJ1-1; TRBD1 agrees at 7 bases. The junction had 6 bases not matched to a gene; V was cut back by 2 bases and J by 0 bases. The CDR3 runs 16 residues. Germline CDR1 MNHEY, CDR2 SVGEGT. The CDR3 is CASSYEQGTMNTEAFF. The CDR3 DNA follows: TGTGCCAGCAGTTACGAACAGGGGACAATGAACACTGAAGCTTTCTTT.

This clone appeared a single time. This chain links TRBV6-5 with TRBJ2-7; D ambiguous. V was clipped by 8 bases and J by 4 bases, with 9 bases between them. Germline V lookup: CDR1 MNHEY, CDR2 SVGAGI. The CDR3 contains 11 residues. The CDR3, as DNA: TGTGCCAGCTGGGCCAATTACGAGCAGTACTTC. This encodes CASWANYEQYF.

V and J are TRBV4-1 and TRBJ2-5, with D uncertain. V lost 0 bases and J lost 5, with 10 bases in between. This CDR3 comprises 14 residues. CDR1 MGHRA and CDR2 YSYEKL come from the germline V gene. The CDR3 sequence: CASSQDPLRETQYF. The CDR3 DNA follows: TGCGCCAGCAGCCAAGACCCCCTGCGGGAGACCCAGTACTTC.

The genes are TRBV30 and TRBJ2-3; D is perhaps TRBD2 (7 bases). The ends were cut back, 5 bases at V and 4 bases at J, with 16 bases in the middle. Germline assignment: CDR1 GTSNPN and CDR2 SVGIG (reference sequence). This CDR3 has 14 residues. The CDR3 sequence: CAWGGDNAADTQYF. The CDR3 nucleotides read TGTGCCTGGGGGGGGGACAACGCAGCAGATACGCAGTATTTT.

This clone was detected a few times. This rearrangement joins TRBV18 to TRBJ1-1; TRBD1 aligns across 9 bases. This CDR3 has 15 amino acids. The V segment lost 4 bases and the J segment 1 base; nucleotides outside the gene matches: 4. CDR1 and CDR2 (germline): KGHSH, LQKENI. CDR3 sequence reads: CASSQGTGPNTEAFF. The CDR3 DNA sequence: TGTGCCAGCTCACAGGGGACAGGGCCGAACACTGAAGCTTTCTTT.